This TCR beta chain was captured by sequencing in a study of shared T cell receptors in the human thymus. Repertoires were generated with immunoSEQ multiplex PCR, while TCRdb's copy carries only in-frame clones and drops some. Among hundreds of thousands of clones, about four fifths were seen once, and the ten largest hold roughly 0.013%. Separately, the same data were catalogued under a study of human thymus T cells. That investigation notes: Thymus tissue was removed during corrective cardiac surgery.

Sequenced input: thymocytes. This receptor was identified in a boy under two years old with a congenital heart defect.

The CDR3 sequence: CASSERLSKREGTDTQYF. The DNA for the CDR3 is TGCGCCAGCAGTGAGCGTCTTAGCAAGCGGGAGGGCACAGATACGCAGTATTTT. This chain connects TRBV10-1 to TRBJ2-3, with 9 bases identical to TRBD2. The J segment lost 1 base and the V segment lost 2 bases, leaving 10 bases of the junction unmatched. Germline V gene lookup returns CDR1 WNHNN and CDR2 SYGVQD (reference sequence). This CDR3 has 18 amino acids.